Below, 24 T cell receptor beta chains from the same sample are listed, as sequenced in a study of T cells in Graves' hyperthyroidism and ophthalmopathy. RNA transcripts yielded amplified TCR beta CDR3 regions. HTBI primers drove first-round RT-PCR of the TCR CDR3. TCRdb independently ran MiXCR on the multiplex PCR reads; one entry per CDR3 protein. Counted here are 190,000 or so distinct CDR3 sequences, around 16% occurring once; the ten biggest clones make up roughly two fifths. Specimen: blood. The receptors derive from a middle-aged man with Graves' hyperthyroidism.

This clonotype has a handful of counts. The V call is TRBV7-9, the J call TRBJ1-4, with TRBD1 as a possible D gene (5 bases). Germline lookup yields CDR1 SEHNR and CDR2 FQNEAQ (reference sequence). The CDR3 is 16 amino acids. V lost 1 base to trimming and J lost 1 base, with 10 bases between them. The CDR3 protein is CASSLVNRGTNEKLFF. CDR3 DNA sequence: TGTGCCAGCAGCTTAGTAAATAGGGGAACTAATGAAAAACTGTTTTTT.

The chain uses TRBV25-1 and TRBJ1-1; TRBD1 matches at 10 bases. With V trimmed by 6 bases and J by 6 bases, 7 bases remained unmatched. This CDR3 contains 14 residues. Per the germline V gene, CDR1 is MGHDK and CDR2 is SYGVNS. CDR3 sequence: CASRGDRGGPEAFF. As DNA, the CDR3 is TGTGCCAGCAGAGGGGACAGGGGAGGCCCTGAAGCTTTCTTT.

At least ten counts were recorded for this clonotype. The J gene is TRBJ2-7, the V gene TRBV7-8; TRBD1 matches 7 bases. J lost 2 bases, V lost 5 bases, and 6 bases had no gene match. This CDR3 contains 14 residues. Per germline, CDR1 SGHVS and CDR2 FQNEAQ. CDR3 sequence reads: CASSQQTGPYEQYF. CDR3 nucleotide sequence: TGTGCCAGCAGCCAACAGACAGGGCCCTACGAGCAGTACTTC.

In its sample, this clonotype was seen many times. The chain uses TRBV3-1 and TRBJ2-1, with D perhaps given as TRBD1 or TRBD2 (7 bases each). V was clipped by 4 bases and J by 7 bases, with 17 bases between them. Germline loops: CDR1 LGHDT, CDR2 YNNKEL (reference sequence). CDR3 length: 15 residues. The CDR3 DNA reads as TGTGCCAGCAGCCCAGGGGGGGGCCAGTGGAATGAGCAGTTCTTC. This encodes CASSPGGGQWNEQFF.

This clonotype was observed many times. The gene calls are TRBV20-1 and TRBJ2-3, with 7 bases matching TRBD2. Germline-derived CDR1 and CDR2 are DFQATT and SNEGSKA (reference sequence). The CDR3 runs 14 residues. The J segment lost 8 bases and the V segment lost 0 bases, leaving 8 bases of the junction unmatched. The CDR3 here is CSARDREDIGTQYF. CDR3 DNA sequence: TGCAGTGCTAGAGATCGGGAGGACATCGGTACGCAGTATTTT.

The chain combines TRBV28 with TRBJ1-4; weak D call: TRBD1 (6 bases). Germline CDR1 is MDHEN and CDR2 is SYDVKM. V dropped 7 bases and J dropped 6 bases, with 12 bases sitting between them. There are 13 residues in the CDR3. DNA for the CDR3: TGTGCCAGCACGGGGGCCACAGATGAAAAACTGTTTTTT. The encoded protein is CASTGATDEKLFF.

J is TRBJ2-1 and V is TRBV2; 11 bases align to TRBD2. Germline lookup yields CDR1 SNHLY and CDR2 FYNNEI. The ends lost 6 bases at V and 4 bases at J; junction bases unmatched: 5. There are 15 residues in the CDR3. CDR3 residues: CASRETSGGYNEQFF. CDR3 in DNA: TGTGCCAGCAGGGAAACTAGCGGGGGTTACAATGAGCAGTTCTTC.

CDR3 sequence: CASSAGTELRETQYF. CDR3 nucleotide sequence: TGTGCCAGCAGTGCCGGGACAGAACTCCGGGAGACCCAGTACTTC. The chain is built from TRBV9 and TRBJ2-5, with 7 bases identical to TRBD1. Germline trimming cut 5 bases from V and 5 bases from J; bases unmatched to any gene: 12. This CDR3 contains 15 residues. In germline, CDR1 is SGDLS, CDR2 YYNGEE.

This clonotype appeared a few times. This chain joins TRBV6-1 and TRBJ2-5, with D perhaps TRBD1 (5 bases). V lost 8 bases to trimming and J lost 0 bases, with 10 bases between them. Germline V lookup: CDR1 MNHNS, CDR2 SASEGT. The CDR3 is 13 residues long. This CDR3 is CASVRTHQETQYF. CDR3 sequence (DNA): TGTGCCAGCGTGAGGACACACCAAGAGACCCAGTACTTC.

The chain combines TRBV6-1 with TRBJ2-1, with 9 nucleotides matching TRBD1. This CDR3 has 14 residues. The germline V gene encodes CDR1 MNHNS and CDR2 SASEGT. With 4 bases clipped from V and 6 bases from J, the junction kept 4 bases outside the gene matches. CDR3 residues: CASSGDRVFNEQFF. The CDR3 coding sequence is TGTGCCAGCAGTGGGGACAGGGTGTTCAATGAGCAGTTCTTC.

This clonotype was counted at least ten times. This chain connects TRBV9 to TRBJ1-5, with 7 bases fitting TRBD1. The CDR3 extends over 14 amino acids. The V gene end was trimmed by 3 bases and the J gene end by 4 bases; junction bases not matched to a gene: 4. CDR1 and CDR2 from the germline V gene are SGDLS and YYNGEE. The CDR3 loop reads CASSAQGGNQPQHF. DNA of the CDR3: TGTGCCAGCAGCGCTCAGGGGGGAAATCAGCCCCAGCATTTT.

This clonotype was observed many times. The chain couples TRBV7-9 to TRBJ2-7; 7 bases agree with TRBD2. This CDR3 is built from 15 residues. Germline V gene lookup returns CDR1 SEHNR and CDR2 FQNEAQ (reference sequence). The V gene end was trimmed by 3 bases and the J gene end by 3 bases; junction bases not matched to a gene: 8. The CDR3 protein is CASSFGSGEVYEQYF. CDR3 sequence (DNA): TGTGCCAGCAGCTTTGGGAGCGGGGAGGTCTACGAGCAGTACTTC.

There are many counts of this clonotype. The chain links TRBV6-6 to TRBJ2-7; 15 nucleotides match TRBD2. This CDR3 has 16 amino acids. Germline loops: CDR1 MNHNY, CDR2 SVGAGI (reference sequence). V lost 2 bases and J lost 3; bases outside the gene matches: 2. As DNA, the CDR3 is TGTGCCAGCAGTTACGGGACTAGCGGGGGGCACTACGAGCAGTACTTC. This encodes CASSYGTSGGHYEQYF.

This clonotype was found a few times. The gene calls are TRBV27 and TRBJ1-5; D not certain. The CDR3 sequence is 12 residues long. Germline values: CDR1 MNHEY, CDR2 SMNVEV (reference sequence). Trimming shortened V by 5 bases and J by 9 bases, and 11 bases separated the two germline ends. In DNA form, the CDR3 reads TGTGCCAGCAGTCCCCAGGTAGGGCCCCAGCATTTT. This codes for CASSPQVGPQHF.

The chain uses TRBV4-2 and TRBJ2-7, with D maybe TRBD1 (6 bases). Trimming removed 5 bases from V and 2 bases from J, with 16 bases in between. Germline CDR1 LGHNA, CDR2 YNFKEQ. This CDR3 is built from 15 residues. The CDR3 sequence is CASSYRDTGAYEQYF. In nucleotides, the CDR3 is TGTGCCAGCAGCTACCGGGACACCGGGGCCTACGAGCAGTACTTC.

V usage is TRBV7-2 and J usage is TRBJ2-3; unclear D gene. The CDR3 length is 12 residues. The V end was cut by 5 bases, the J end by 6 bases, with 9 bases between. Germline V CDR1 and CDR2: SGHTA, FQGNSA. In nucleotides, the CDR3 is TGTGCCAGCAGCACAAGCGCCGATACGCAGTATTTT. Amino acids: CASSTSADTQYF.

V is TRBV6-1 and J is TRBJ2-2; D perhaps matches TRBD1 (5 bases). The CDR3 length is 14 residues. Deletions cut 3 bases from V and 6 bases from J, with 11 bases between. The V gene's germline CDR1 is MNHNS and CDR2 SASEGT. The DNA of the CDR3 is TGTGCCAGCAGTGAGATTCAGGGCTCCGGGGAGCTGTTTTTT. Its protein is CASSEIQGSGELFF.

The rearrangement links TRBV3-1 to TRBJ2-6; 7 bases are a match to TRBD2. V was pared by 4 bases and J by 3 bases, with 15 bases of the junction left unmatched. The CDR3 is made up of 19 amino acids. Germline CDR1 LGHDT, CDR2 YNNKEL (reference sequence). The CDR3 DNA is TGTGCCAGCAGCCGGCGAAGGATGGGGGAGGGGCTTGGGGCCAACGTCCTGACTTTC. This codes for CASSRRRMGEGLGANVLTF.

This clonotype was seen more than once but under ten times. This CDR3 reads CASSLRWEGGYTF. CDR3 DNA: TGTGCCAGCAGCTTGCGTTGGGAGGGTGGCTACACCTTC. This chain connects TRBV5-6 to TRBJ1-2; D uncertain. Trimming removed 1 base from V and 7 bases from J, with 11 bases in between. Germline CDR1 reads SGHDT; CDR2 reads YYEEEE. The CDR3 runs to 13 residues.

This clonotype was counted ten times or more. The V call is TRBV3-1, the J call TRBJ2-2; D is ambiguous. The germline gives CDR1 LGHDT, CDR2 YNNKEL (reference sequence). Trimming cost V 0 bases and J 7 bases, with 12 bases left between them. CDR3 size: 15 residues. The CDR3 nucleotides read TGTGCCAGCAGCCAAGACGGGCATCATCTCGGGGAGCTGTTTTTT. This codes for CASSQDGHHLGELFF. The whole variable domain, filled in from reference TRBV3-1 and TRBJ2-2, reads DTAVSQTPKYLVTQMGNDKSIKCEQNLGHDTMYWYKQDSKKFLKIMFSYNNKELIINETVPNRFSPKSPDKAHLNLHINSLELGDSAVYFCASSQDGHHLGELFFGEGSRLTVL.

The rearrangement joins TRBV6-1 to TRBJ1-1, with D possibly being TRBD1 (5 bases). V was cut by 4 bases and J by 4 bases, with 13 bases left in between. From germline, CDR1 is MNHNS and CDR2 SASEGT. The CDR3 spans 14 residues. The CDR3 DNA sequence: TGTGCCAGCAGTGCTCGGCAGGGTCCCACTGAAGCTTTCTTT. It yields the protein CASSARQGPTEAFF.

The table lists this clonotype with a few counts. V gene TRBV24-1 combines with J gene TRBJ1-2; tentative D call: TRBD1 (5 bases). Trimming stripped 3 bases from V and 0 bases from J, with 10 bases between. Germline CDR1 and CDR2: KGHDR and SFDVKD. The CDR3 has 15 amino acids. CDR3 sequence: CATSDGLTANYGYTF. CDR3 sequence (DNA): TGTGCCACCAGTGATGGCCTGACAGCTAACTATGGCTACACCTTC.

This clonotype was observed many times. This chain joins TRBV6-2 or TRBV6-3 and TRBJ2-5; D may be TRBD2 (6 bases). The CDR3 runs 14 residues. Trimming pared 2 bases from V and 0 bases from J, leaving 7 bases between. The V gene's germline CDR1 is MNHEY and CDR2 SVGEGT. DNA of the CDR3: TGTGCCAGCAGTTACGGGGGGAACCAAGAGACCCAGTACTTC. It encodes CASSYGGNQETQYF.

This CDR3 reads CATSRDRRAGGLDTQYF. The CDR3, as DNA: TGTGCCACCAGCAGAGATCGTCGAGCGGGGGGGCTGGATACGCAGTATTTT. This sequence joins TRBV15 and TRBJ2-3, with 10 bases that match TRBD2. The CDR3 is made up of 17 amino acids. J lost 6 bases, V lost 0 bases, and 9 bases had no gene match. Germline lookup yields CDR1 LNHNV and CDR2 YYDKDF (reference sequence).